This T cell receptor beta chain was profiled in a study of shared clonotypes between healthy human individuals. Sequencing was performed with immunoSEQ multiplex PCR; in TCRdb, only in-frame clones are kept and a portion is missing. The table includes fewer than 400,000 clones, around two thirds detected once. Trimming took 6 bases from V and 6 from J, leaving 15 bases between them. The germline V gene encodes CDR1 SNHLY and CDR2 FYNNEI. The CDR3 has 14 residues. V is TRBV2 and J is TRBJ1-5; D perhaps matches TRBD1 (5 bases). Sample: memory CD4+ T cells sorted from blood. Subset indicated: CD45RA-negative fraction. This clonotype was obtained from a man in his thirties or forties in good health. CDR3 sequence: CASRTGQAGQPQHF. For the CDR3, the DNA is TGTGCCAGCAGGACGGGGCAAGCTGGTCAGCCCCAGCATTTT.